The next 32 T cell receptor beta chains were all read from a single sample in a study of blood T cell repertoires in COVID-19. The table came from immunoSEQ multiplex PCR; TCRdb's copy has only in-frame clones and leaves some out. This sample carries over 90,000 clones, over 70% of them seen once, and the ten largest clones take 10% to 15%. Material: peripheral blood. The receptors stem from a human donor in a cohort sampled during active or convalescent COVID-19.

The CDR3 loop is CASSGASGGVYTQYF. In DNA, the CDR3 is TGCGCCAGCAGCGGCGCTAGCGGGGGGGTATATACGCAGTATTTT. The chain carries TRBV4-1 and TRBJ2-3; 12 bases map to TRBD2. The CDR3 loop spans 15 amino acids. J gave up 7 bases and V 5 bases, and 7 bases lay outside the gene matches. Germline CDR1 MGHRA, CDR2 YSYEKL.

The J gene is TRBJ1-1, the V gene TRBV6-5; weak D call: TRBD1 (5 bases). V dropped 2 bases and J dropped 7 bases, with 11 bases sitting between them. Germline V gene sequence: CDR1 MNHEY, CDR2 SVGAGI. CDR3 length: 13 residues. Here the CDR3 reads CASSYPTGGEAFF. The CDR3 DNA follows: TGTGCCAGCAGTTACCCGACCGGGGGTGAAGCTTTCTTT.

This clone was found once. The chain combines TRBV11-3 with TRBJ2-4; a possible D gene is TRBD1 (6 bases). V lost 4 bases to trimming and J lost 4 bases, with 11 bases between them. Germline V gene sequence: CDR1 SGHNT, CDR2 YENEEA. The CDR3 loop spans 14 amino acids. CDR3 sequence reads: CASSSEQGKNIQYF. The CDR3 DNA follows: TGTGCCAGCAGCTCCGAACAGGGTAAAAACATTCAGTACTTC.

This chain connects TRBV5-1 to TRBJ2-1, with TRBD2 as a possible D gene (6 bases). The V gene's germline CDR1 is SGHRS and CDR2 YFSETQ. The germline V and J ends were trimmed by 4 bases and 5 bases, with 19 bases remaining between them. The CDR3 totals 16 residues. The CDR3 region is CASSLDSGLSHNEQFF. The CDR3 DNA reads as TGCGCCAGCAGCCTGGACTCGGGACTGTCTCACAATGAGCAGTTCTTC.

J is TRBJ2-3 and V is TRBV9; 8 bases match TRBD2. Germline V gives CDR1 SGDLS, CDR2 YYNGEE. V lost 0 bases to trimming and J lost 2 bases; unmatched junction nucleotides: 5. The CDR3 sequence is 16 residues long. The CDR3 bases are TGTGCCAGCAGCGTAGCCGGGGGGGGATACACAGATACGCAGTATTTT. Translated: CASSVAGGGYTDTQYF.

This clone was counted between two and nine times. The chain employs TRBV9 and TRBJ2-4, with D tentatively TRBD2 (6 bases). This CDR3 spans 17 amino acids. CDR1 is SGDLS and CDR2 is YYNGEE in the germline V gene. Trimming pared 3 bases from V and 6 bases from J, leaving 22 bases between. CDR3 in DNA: TGTGCCAGCAGCGCCACCTACGGGCTCGAAGCGGGAAACATTCAGTACTTC. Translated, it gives CASSATYGLEAGNIQYF.

CDR3 DNA: TGTGCCTGGAGTGCCAGCAGGGGGGAACTGTTTTTT. It translates to CAWSASRGELFF. V gene TRBV30 combines with J gene TRBJ1-4; 7 nucleotides agree with TRBD1. The CDR3 sequence is 12 residues long. Germline V gene sequence: CDR1 GTSNPN, CDR2 SVGIG (reference sequence). With V trimmed by 1 base and J by 12 bases, 5 bases remained unmatched.

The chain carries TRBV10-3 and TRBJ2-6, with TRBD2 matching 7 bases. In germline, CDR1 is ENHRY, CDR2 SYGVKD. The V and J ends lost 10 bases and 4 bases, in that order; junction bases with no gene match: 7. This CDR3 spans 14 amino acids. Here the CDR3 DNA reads TGTGCCACCGGGGGGTCGGGAGGGGCCAACGTCCTGACTTTC. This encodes CATGGSGGANVLTF.

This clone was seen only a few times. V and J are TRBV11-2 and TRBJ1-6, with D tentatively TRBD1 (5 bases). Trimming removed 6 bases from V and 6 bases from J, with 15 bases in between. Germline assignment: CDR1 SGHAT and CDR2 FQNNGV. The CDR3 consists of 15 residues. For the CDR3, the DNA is TGTGCCAGCAGATCCGTGAGACAGATTAATTCACCCCTCCACTTT. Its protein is CASRSVRQINSPLHF.

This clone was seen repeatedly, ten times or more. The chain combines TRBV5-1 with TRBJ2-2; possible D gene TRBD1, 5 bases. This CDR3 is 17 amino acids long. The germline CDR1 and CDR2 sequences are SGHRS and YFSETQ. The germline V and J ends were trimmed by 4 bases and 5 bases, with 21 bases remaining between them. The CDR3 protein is CASSQRLVGSGTGELFF. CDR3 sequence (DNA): TGCGCCAGCAGCCAGAGGCTCGTCGGGTCAGGGACCGGGGAGCTGTTTTTT.

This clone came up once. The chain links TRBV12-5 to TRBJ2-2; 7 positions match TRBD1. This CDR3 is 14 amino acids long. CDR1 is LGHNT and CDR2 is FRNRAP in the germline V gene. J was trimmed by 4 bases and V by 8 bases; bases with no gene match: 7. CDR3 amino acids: CASSLDRTTGELFF. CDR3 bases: TGTGCTAGTTCCCTGGACAGGACCACCGGGGAGCTGTTTTTT. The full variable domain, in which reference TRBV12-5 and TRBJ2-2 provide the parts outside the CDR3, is DARVTQTPRHKVTEMGQEVTMRCQPILGHNTVFWYRQTMMQGLELLAYFRNRAPLDDSGMPKDRFSAEMPDATLATLKIQPSEPRDSAVYFCASSLDRTTGELFFGEGSRLTVL.

The CDR3 is CAISESEFLSNNEQFF. As DNA, the CDR3 is TGTGCCATCAGTGAGTCGGAGTTCCTCTCTAACAATGAGCAGTTCTTC. This chain links TRBV10-3 with TRBJ2-1; D is ambiguous. CDR3 size: 16 residues. With 0 bases removed from V and 5 bases from J, the gap between germline ends came to 14 bases. The germline V gene encodes CDR1 ENHRY and CDR2 SYGVKD.

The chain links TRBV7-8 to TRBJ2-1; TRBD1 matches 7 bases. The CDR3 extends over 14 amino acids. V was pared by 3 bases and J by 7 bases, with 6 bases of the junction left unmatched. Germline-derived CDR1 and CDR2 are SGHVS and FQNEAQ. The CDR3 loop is CASSFGQGENEQFF. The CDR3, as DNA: TGTGCCAGCAGCTTCGGGCAGGGGGAAAATGAGCAGTTCTTC.

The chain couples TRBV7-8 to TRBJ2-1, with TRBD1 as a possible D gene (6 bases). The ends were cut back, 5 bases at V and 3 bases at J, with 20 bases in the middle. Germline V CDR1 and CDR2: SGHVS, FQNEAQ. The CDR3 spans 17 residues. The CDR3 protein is CASSPNRVRLGYNEQFF. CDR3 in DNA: TGTGCCAGCAGCCCAAACAGGGTACGCCTGGGCTACAATGAGCAGTTCTTC.

The DNA of the CDR3 is TGCGCCAGCAGCTGGACAGGGGTTTATGGCTACACCTTC. Translated: CASSWTGVYGYTF. The V and J genes are TRBV5-1 and TRBJ1-2; 9 bases fit TRBD1. Germline assignment: CDR1 SGHRS and CDR2 YFSETQ. This CDR3 region has 13 residues. The ends lost 3 bases at V and 5 bases at J; junction bases unmatched: 2.

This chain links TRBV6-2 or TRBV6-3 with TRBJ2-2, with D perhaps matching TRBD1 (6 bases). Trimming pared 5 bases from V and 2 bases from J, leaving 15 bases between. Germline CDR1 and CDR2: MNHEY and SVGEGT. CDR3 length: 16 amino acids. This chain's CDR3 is CASSRSGAINTGELFF. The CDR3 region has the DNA TGTGCCAGCAGTCGCTCAGGGGCGATCAACACCGGGGAGCTGTTTTTT.

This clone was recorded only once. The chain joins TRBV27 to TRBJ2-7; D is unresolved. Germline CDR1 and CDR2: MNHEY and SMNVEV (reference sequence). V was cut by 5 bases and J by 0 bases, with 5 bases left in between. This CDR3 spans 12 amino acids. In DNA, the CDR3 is TGTGCCAGCAGTGGCAGCTCCTACGAGCAGTACTTC. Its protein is CASSGSSYEQYF.

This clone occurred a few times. In DNA, the CDR3 is TGTGCCAGCAGCCAAGGGGTGGGACAGGGGAATTCACCCCTCCACTTT. This codes for CASSQGVGQGNSPLHF. This rearrangement joins TRBV4-2 to TRBJ1-6; 10 bases are a match to TRBD1. Germline CDR1 reads LGHNA; CDR2 reads YNFKEQ. V shed 1 base and J 7 bases; nucleotides not matched to a gene: 4. The CDR3 runs 16 residues.

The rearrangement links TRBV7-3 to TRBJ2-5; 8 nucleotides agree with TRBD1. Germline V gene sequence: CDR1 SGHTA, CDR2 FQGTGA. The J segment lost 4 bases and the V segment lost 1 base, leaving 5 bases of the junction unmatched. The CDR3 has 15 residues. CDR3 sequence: CASSLNGGTGETQYF. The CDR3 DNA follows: TGTGCCAGCAGCTTAAATGGGGGGACAGGAGAGACCCAGTACTTC.

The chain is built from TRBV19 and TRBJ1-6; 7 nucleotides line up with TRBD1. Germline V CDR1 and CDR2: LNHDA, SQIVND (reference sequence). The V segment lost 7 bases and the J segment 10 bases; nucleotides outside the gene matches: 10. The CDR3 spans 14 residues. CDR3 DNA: TGTGCCAGTACCACAGGGGCGCGAGGGTCACCCCTCCACTTT. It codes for CASTTGARGSPLHF.

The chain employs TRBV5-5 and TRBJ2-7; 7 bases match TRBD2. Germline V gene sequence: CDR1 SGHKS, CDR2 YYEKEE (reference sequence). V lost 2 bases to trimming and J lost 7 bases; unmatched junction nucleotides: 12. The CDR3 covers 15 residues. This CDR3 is CASSFLERGLGEQYF. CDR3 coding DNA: TGTGCCAGCAGCTTCCTCGAGCGGGGCCTGGGGGAGCAGTACTTC.

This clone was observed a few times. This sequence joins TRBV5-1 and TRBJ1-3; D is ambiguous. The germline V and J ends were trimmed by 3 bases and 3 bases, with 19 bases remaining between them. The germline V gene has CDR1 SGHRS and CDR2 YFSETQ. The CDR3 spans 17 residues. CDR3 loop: CASSSTPTGMGGNTIYF. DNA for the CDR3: TGCGCCAGCAGCTCGACCCCGACGGGGATGGGTGGAAACACCATATATTTT.

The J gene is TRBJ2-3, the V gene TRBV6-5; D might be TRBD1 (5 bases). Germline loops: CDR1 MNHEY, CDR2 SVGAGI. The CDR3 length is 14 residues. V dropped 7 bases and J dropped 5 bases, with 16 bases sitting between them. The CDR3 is CASNGAGLRDTQYF. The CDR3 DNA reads TGTGCCAGCAATGGTGCAGGGCTAAGAGATACGCAGTATTTT.

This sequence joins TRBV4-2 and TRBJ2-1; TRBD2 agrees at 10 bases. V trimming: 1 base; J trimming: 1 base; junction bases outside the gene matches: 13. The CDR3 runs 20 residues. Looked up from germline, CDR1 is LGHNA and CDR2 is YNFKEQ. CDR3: CASSQGLAGDPRISYNEQFF. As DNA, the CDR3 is TGTGCCAGCAGCCAAGGGCTAGCGGGGGACCCACGAATATCCTACAATGAGCAGTTCTTC.

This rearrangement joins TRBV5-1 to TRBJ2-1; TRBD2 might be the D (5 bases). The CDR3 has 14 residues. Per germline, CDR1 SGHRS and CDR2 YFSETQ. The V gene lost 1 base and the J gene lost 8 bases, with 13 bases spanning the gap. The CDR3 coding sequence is TGCGCCAGCAGCTTGCGGGCGGCGGGCGATGAGCAGTTCTTC. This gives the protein CASSLRAAGDEQFF.

The CDR3 DNA follows: TGTGCCAGCAGTTGGCATGGGATAGCGGGGGGGCGTGATACGCAGTATTTT. Translating gives CASSWHGIAGGRDTQYF. The chain employs TRBV28 and TRBJ2-3; 11 bases are shared with TRBD2. The V segment lost 4 bases and the J segment 6 bases; nucleotides outside the gene matches: 12. The CDR3 consists of 17 residues. CDR1 is MDHEN and CDR2 is SYDVKM in the germline V gene.

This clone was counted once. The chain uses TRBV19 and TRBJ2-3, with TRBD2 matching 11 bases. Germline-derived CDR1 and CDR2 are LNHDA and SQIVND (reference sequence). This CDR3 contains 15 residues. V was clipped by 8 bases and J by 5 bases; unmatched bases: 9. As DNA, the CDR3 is TGTGCCAGTTCCATCGCTAGCGGGGGGTTAGATACGCAGTATTTT. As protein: CASSIASGGLDTQYF. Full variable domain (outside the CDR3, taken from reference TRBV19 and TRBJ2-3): DGGITQSPKYLFRKEGQNVTLSCEQNLNHDAMYWYRQDPGQGLRLIYYSQIVNDFQKGDIAEGYSVSREKKESFPLTVTSAQKNPTAFYLCASSIASGGLDTQYFGPGTRLTVL.

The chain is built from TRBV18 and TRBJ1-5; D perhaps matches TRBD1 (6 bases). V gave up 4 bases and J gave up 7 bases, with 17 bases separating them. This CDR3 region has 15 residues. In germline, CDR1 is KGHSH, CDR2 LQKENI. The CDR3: CASSLRQDFAQPQHF. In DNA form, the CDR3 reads TGTGCCAGCTCACTCCGACAGGATTTCGCCCAGCCCCAGCATTTT. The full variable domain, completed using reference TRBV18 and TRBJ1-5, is NAGVMQNPRHLVRRRGQEARLRCSPMKGHSHVYWYRQLPEEGLKFMVYLQKENIIDESGMPKERFSAEFPKEGPSILRIQQVVRGDSAAYFCASSLRQDFAQPQHFGDGTRLSIL.

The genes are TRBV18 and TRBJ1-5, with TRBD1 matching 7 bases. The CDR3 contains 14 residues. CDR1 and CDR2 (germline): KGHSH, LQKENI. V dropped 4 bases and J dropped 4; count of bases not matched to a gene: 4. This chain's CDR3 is CASSRKGANQPQHF. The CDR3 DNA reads TGTGCCAGCTCACGGAAGGGGGCGAATCAGCCCCAGCATTTT.

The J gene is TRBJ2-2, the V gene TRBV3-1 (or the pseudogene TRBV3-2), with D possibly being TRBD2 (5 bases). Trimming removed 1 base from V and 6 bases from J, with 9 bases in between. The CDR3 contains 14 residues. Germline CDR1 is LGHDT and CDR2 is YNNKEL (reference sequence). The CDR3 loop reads CASSQVPSSGELFF. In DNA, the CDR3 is TGTGCCAGCAGCCAAGTCCCTAGCTCCGGGGAGCTGTTTTTT.

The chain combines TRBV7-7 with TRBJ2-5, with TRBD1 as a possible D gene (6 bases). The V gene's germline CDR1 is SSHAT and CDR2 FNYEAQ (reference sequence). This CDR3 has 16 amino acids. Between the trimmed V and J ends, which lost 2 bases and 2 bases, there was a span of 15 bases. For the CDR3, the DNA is TGTGCCAGCAGCTTATTATCCGGACAGAGTCAAGAGACCCAGTACTTC. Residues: CASSLLSGQSQETQYF.

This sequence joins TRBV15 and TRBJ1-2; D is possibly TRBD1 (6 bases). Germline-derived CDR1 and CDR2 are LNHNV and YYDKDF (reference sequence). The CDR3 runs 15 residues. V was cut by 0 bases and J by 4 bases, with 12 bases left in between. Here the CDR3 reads CATSRDRGHGYGYTF. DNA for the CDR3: TGTGCCACCAGCAGAGATAGGGGACACGGCTATGGCTACACCTTC. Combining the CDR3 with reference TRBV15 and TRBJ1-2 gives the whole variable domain DAMVIQNPRYQVTQFGKPVTLSCSQTLNHNVMYWYQQKSSQAPKLLFHYYDKDFNNEADTPDNFQSRRPNTSFCFLDIRSPGLGDTAMYLCATSRDRGHGYGYTFGSGTRLTVV.